Presented here are 29 T cell receptor beta chains from one specimen sequenced in a study of PD-1 blockade in mismatch repair-deficient tumors. Clones were read by immunoSEQ multiplex PCR, and TCRdb kept only the in-frame ones, dropping some. Of approximately 130,000 clones in the sample, 70% to 90% were seen once. The sequencing used peripheral blood, collected 44 weeks after starting pembrolizumab. These receptors came from an adult with mismatch repair-deficient cancer.

The V call is TRBV6-6, the J call TRBJ2-2, with TRBD2 matching over 8 bases. This CDR3 contains 16 residues. Germline V gene data show CDR1 as MNHNY and CDR2 as SVGAGI (reference sequence). V lost 7 bases, J lost 3 bases, and 10 bases stayed unmatched. CDR3 nucleotide sequence: TGTGCCAGCACCAACACAAAACTAGCGGACACCGGGGAGCTGTTTTTT. This sequence encodes CASTNTKLADTGELFF.

The chain recombines TRBV7-2 with TRBJ2-1; 13 bases map to TRBD2. Trimming cost V 5 bases and J 5 bases; bases outside gene matches: 3. CDR3 length: 15 amino acids. Germline V gives CDR1 SGHTA, CDR2 FQGNSA. The CDR3 is CASSAGTSGNNEQFF. CDR3 coding DNA: TGTGCCAGCAGCGCCGGGACTAGCGGGAACAATGAGCAGTTCTTC.

The chain recombines TRBV5-1 with TRBJ2-2; perhaps TRBD2 as D (6 bases). The CDR3 length is 15 residues. The V and J ends lost 2 bases and 4 bases respectively, with 12 bases between them. Per the germline V gene, CDR1 is SGHRS and CDR2 is YFSETQ. Written as DNA, the CDR3 is TGCGCCAGCAGCTTCCACGGGAGTCCCACCGGGGAGCTGTTTTTT. Translated, it gives CASSFHGSPTGELFF.

This clone was seen only a few times. The CDR3, as DNA: TGTGCCAGCAGCCTAAGAAGGATGGGCGGGGAGCTGTTTTTT. This sequence encodes CASSLRRMGGELFF. The J gene is TRBJ2-2, the V gene TRBV7-8; no definite D call. V lost 5 bases to trimming and J lost 7 bases, with 14 bases between them. The CDR3 spans 14 residues. Germline CDR1 SGHVS, CDR2 FQNEAQ.

The gene calls are TRBV9 and TRBJ2-5; D remains unclear. This CDR3 contains 13 residues. CDR1 is SGDLS and CDR2 is YYNGEE in the germline V gene. Trimming pared 2 bases from V and 3 bases from J, leaving 8 bases between. CDR3 region: CASSVRGKETQYF. The CDR3 DNA follows: TGTGCCAGCAGCGTTCGAGGAAAAGAGACCCAGTACTTC.

In nucleotides, the CDR3 is TGTGCTAGTGGTTTGGTACTTCGACAGGGTTGGAACACTGAAGCTTTCTTT. Protein product: CASGLVLRQGWNTEAFF. This sequence joins TRBV12-5 and TRBJ1-1; 7 positions match TRBD1. J gave up 1 base and V 0 bases, and 8 bases lay outside the gene matches. The CDR3 totals 17 residues. CDR1 and CDR2 from the germline V gene are LGHNT and FRNRAP. The full variable domain, completed using reference TRBV12-5 and TRBJ1-1, is DARVTQTPRHKVTEMGQEVTMRCQPILGHNTVFWYRQTMMQGLELLAYFRNRAPLDDSGMPKDRFSAEMPDATLATLKIQPSEPRDSAVYFCASGLVLRQGWNTEAFFGQGTRLTVV.

The chain links TRBV15 to TRBJ1-1; no reliable D call. The CDR3 extends over 13 amino acids. V shed 0 bases and J shed 1 base, with 3 bases lying between them. CDR1 is LNHNV, CDR2 YYDKDF, per germline (reference sequence). The CDR3 here is CATSRETNTEAFF. The CDR3 nucleotides are TGTGCCACCAGCAGAGAAACGAACACTGAAGCTTTCTTT.

The chain employs TRBV2 and TRBJ2-1, with D hard to call. The CDR3 is 14 residues long. V shed 3 bases and J shed 8 bases, with 14 bases lying between them. Germline V gives CDR1 SNHLY, CDR2 FYNNEI. For the CDR3, the DNA is TGTGCCAGCAGTGATCTAGGCCCGCGAGATGAGCAGTTCTTC. This encodes CASSDLGPRDEQFF.

The V call is TRBV19, the J call TRBJ1-1, with D tentatively TRBD1 (5 bases). CDR1 is LNHDA, CDR2 SQIVND, per germline (reference sequence). CDR3 length: 14 residues. Trimming left V 9 bases short and J 5 bases short, with 19 bases between. The CDR3 loop is CASGKAGPGTEAFF. The CDR3 DNA reads as TGTGCCAGCGGCAAAGCGGGACCCGGGACTGAAGCTTTCTTT.

This chain joins TRBV5-1 and TRBJ2-3, with D possibly being TRBD1 (5 bases). V lost 0 bases and J lost 1, with 9 bases in between. Germline lookup yields CDR1 SGHRS and CDR2 YFSETQ. This CDR3 has 15 residues. CDR3 in DNA: TGCGCCAGCAGCTTGGCGCAGACAGGCACAGATACGCAGTATTTT. This sequence encodes CASSLAQTGTDTQYF.

This clone was seen more than once but under ten times. CDR3 DNA sequence: TGTGCCAGCAGTTTAGTTGGCGGGAGGGCCTTATATGAGCAGTTCTTC. Residues: CASSLVGGRALYEQFF. V is TRBV27 and J is TRBJ2-1; 9 nucleotides align to TRBD2. J gave up 8 bases and V 2 bases, and 10 bases lay outside the gene matches. In germline, CDR1 is MNHEY, CDR2 SMNVEV (reference sequence). The CDR3 loop spans 16 amino acids.

The genes are TRBV28 and TRBJ1-4; perhaps TRBD1 as D (5 bases). The CDR3 has 14 residues. The V end lost 3 bases, the J end lost 7 bases, and 12 bases lay between the germline ends. CDR1 and CDR2 from the germline V gene are MDHEN and SYDVKM. CDR3 protein: CASSLGVWGEKLFF. CDR3 in DNA: TGTGCCAGCAGTTTGGGGGTTTGGGGTGAAAAACTGTTTTTT.

The table lists this clone with a count of one. J is TRBJ2-7 and V is TRBV6-6, with 7 nucleotides matching TRBD2. Germline values: CDR1 MNHNY, CDR2 SVGAGI (reference sequence). The CDR3 is 15 amino acids. V lost 8 bases, J lost 2 bases, and 12 bases stayed unmatched. CDR3 coding DNA: TGTGCCAGCGGGACGTCGGGGGGAAAGGCCTACGAGCAGTACTTC. The encoded protein is CASGTSGGKAYEQYF.

About this clone: Other DNA sequences in the sample encode the same CDR3. J is TRBJ2-7 and V is TRBV4-3, with no clear D. The CDR3 has 13 residues. With 4 bases removed from V and 1 base from J, the gap between germline ends came to 8 bases. Germline CDR1 reads LGHNA; CDR2 reads YSLEER. CDR3 loop: CASSRGKSYEQYF. CDR3 nucleotides: TGCGCCAGCAGCCGCGGCAAGTCCTACGAGCAGTACTTC.

V gene TRBV6-1 combines with J gene TRBJ2-7; 8 nucleotides agree with TRBD1. From germline, CDR1 is MNHNS and CDR2 SASEGT. Trimming cost V 0 bases and J 0 bases; bases outside gene matches: 4. This CDR3 region has 16 residues. This chain's CDR3 is CASSEAGGTGSYEQYF. The CDR3 region has the DNA TGTGCCAGCAGTGAAGCAGGCGGGACAGGCTCCTACGAGCAGTACTTC.

This clone was counted a few times. The J gene is TRBJ2-6, the V gene TRBV19, with D uncertain. CDR1 and CDR2 (germline): LNHDA, SQIVND (reference sequence). Trimming left V 6 bases short and J 0 bases short, with 6 bases between. CDR3 length: 14 amino acids. The CDR3 reads CASRNPSGANVLTF. The CDR3 DNA follows: TGTGCCAGTAGGAACCCCTCTGGGGCCAACGTCCTGACTTTC. Supplemented by reference TRBV19 and TRBJ2-6, the full variable domain reads DGGITQSPKYLFRKEGQNVTLSCEQNLNHDAMYWYRQDPGQGLRLIYYSQIVNDFQKGDIAEGYSVSREKKESFPLTVTSAQKNPTAFYLCASRNPSGANVLTFGAGSRLTVL.

The J gene is TRBJ2-2, the V gene TRBV6-1; no firm D call. Per germline, CDR1 MNHNS and CDR2 SASEGT. The CDR3 has 15 amino acids. V was shortened by 7 bases and J by 0 bases, with 12 bases between the two germline ends. The CDR3 loop reads CASIPLITNTGELFF. Written as DNA, the CDR3 is TGTGCCAGCATTCCCCTGATAACGAACACCGGGGAGCTGTTTTTT.

The chain employs TRBV19 and TRBJ1-5; D is unclear. The germline V gene encodes CDR1 LNHDA and CDR2 SQIVND (reference sequence). The length of the CDR3 is 14 residues. Trimming took off 3 bases at V and 1 base at J, with 7 bases between the two ends. CDR3 bases: TGTGCCAGTAGTATCAGTCAGAGCAATCAGCCCCAGCATTTT. Its protein product is CASSISQSNQPQHF.

The V and J genes are TRBV5-8 and TRBJ2-7; D remains unclear. The CDR3 spans 13 residues. The V gene's germline CDR1 is SGHTS and CDR2 YDEGEE. V dropped 4 bases and J dropped 0 bases, with 8 bases sitting between them. The CDR3 coding sequence is TGTGCCAGCAGCCCAGAGAGCTCCTACGAGCAGTACTTC. The encoded protein is CASSPESSYEQYF.

V usage is TRBV6-5 and J usage is TRBJ1-5; D not certain. The CDR3 sequence is 16 residues long. The germline gives CDR1 MNHEY, CDR2 SVGAGI. Between the trimmed V and J ends, which lost 4 bases and 0 bases, there was a span of 13 bases. CDR3 amino acids: CASSSPQAYSNQPQHF. As DNA, the CDR3 is TGTGCCAGCAGTTCACCCCAGGCTTATAGCAATCAGCCCCAGCATTTT.

This sequence joins TRBV5-4 and TRBJ2-3, with no clear D. CDR1 and CDR2 from the germline V gene are SGHNT and YYREEE (reference sequence). Trimming stripped 0 bases from V and 1 base from J, with 9 bases between. The CDR3 consists of 15 residues. CDR3 residues: CASSLARAGTDTQYF. The CDR3 DNA reads TGTGCCAGCAGCTTGGCAAGGGCAGGCACAGATACGCAGTATTTT.

The chain is built from TRBV5-1 and TRBJ2-7, with a possible D match to TRBD2 (6 bases). V lost 3 bases to trimming and J lost 1 base, with 11 bases between them. Germline CDR1 and CDR2: SGHRS and YFSETQ. The CDR3 has 14 residues. In DNA, the CDR3 is TGCGCCAGCAGCTCCCGGGGGTCATCCTACGAGCAGTACTTC. Amino acids: CASSSRGSSYEQYF.

The chain joins TRBV28 to TRBJ2-5, with D unclear. Germline loops: CDR1 MDHEN, CDR2 SYDVKM. Trimming removed 3 bases at V and 2 bases at J, with 7 bases between. The CDR3 runs to 13 residues. CDR3 protein: CASSFNLQETQYF. CDR3 bases: TGTGCCAGCAGTTTCAACTTACAAGAGACCCAGTACTTC.

This sequence joins TRBV18 and TRBJ2-5; D is uncertain. Germline-derived CDR1 and CDR2 are KGHSH and LQKENI. This CDR3 spans 11 amino acids. With 3 bases removed from V and 5 bases from J, the gap between germline ends came to 4 bases. CDR3 bases: TGTGCCAGCTCACCGTCCGAGACCCAGTACTTC. This codes for CASSPSETQYF. Combining the CDR3 with reference TRBV18 and TRBJ2-5 gives the whole variable domain NAGVMQNPRHLVRRRGQEARLRCSPMKGHSHVYWYRQLPEEGLKFMVYLQKENIIDESGMPKERFSAEFPKEGPSILRIQQVVRGDSAAYFCASSPSETQYFGPGTRLLVL.

The chain uses TRBV4-1 and TRBJ1-2; D gene unclear. The germline V and J ends were trimmed by 0 bases and 6 bases, with 26 bases remaining between them. The CDR3 covers 19 residues. Looked up from germline, CDR1 is MGHRA and CDR2 is YSYEKL. The CDR3 sequence: CASSQDRPGFRPRVDGYTF. DNA of the CDR3: TGCGCCAGCAGCCAAGATCGTCCGGGGTTCAGGCCTCGCGTCGATGGCTACACCTTC.

The chain couples TRBV28 to TRBJ2-7; D is undetermined. The CDR3 has 14 amino acids. Trimming left V 4 bases short and J 0 bases short, with 10 bases between. The germline V gene has CDR1 MDHEN and CDR2 SYDVKM. The CDR3 DNA sequence: TGTGCCAGCAGTTCTCCCGACGCCTCCTACGAGCAGTACTTC. It yields the protein CASSSPDASYEQYF.

V usage is TRBV4-1 and J usage is TRBJ2-1; 10 nucleotides line up with TRBD2. Germline V lookup: CDR1 MGHRA, CDR2 YSYEKL. The CDR3 runs to 16 residues. The J segment lost 9 bases and the V segment lost 4 bases, leaving 12 bases of the junction unmatched. The CDR3 here is CASSRGRTSGDGEQFF. In nucleotides, the CDR3 is TGCGCCAGCAGCCGGGGTCGGACTAGCGGAGACGGTGAGCAGTTCTTC.

The chain is built from TRBV2 and TRBJ1-2; TRBD1 matches at 9 bases. Trimming cost V 1 base and J 1 base; bases outside gene matches: 4. The length of the CDR3 is 16 residues. Per germline, CDR1 SNHLY and CDR2 FYNNEI. The DNA of the CDR3 is TGTGCCAGCAGTGAAGAGCCGGGACAGGGTAACTATGGCTACACCTTC. Encoded protein: CASSEEPGQGNYGYTF.

CDR3 coding DNA: TGCGCCAGCAGCCGCGGACAGGGGAGTTACATCACTGAAGCTTTCTTT. It translates to CASSRGQGSYITEAFF. The chain employs TRBV4-1 and TRBJ1-1; the match to TRBD1 covers 9 bases. The CDR3 contains 16 residues. Germline-derived CDR1 and CDR2 are MGHRA and YSYEKL. The junction had 10 bases not matched to a gene; V was cut back by 4 bases and J by 4 bases.